Listed below are T cell receptor beta chains from one sample, sequenced in a study of T cells expressing NK-cell markers. TCRdb reanalyzed the 5' RACE reads, giving one entry per CDR3 protein sequence and no DNA. The sample is made up of about 550,000 distinct CDR3 sequences, and the top ten hold approximately 3.6% of it. The specimen was blood T cells: a sorted CD56 or NKG2C T cell subset, CD4+ or CD8+ T cells, or bulk PBMC T cells (not recorded which). The source is a man aged 18-30 years in good health. Both conserved end residues are part of each CDR3.

j_gene,v_gene,len,CDR3aa
TRBJ1-2,TRBV10-3,16,CAISPSKTVANYGYTF
TRBJ2-4,TRBV5-6,14,CASSFPNHRGIQYF
TRBJ2-2,TRBV28,15,CASSLRQPNTGELFF
TRBJ2-3,TRBV20-1,14,CSARDSEGADTQYF
TRBJ2-3,TRBV12-3/TRBV12-4,16,CASRTTDRARTDTQYF
TRBJ2-7,TRBV5-4,14,CASSLTDNSYEQYF
TRBJ2-1,TRBV12-3/TRBV12-4,14,CASSFSSGSSRQFF
TRBJ2-1,TRBV27,16,CASSLRSGPNSNEQFF
TRBJ2-5,TRBV20-1,11,CSAAGQETQYF
TRBJ1-2,TRBV30,13,CAWSVNPNYGYTF
TRBJ2-3,TRBV15,12,CATTSRTHTQYF
TRBJ2-3,TRBV4-3,17,CASSQDARDHRTDTQYF
TRBJ1-5,TRBV27,13,CATSPWVGPPQHF